A selection of T cell receptor beta chains follows, all from one sample in a study of cytomegalovirus exposure and HLA in healthy donors. Profiled with immunoSEQ multiplex PCR; TCRdb holds only in-frame clones, not every one. This table holds 150,000 to 200,000 clones, over 65% found once. The specimen sequenced was PBMCs. The receptor source for this set is a middle-aged woman in good health and CMV-seropositive. The CDR3 runs from the conserved cysteine through the conserved F or W. D genes are given only for firm matches. Size is omitted from some rows. Given values are once, few, many or a class for expanded clones.

few	TRBD2	TRBJ2-1	TRBV6-1	TGTGCCAGCCTGCGGCGGGAGGAGGGCAATGAGCAGTTCTTC	CASLRREEGNEQFF
-	TRBD1	TRBJ2-7	TRBV28	TGTGCCAGCAGTTTCTTCAAACAGGGGAAAAGGTCCTACGAGCAGTACTTC	CASSFFKQGKRSYEQYF
few	-	TRBJ1-1	TRBV7-2	TGTGCCAGCAGCTACTCCGGGTCTCCTACTAGAAACACTGAAGCTTTCTTT	CASSYSGSPTRNTEAFF
few	-	TRBJ2-1	TRBV4-1	TGCGCCAGCAGCCACAGTCCCCCAGCGGGTATGAATGAGCAGTTCTTC	CASSHSPPAGMNEQFF
-	-	TRBJ1-6	TRBV19	TGTGCCAGTAGTATTACAGGGCCGCCGACCTCACCCCTCCACTTT	CASSITGPPTSPLHF
-	TRBD2	TRBJ2-3	TRBV7-2	TGTGCCAGCAGCCAGGCCGGGACTAGGACCACAGATACGCAGTATTTT	CASSQAGTRTTDTQYF
-	-	TRBJ2-7	TRBV21-1	TGTGCCAGCAGCAAACCCCCCGGGACAGATTACTACGAGCAGTACTTC	CASSKPPGTDYYEQYF
-	-	TRBJ2-5	TRBV9	TGTGCCAGCAGCGTGGCCGGGTTCCAAGAGACCCAGTACTTC	CASSVAGFQETQYF
few	TRBD1	TRBJ2-5	TRBV6-1	TGTGCCAGCAGTGCGACCGGGACAGGGGCGGAGACCCAGTACTTC	CASSATGTGAETQYF
-	-	TRBJ2-7	TRBV10-3	TGTGCCATCAGTGAGTCGACTGGCACCTACGAGCAGTACTTC	CAISESTGTYEQYF
-	-	TRBJ2-7	TRBV27	TGTGCCTCCAGGGTGGGGGGAGGTGGACTCTACGAGCAGTACTTC	CASRVGGGGLYEQYF
few	TRBD1	TRBJ2-1	TRBV28	TGTGCCAGCAGACCCCCCGGGACAGCAGGATACAATGAGCAGTTCTTC	CASRPPGTAGYNEQFF
-	-	TRBJ1-5	TRBV4-2	TGTGCCAGCAGCCAAGTTCAGTCGACAGACAATCAGCCCCAGCATTTT	CASSQVQSTDNQPQHF
-	TRBD2	TRBJ2-5	TRBV2	TGTGCCAGCAGTGGCCAGCGGGGGCAAGAGACCCAGTACTTC	CASSGQRGQETQYF
-	TRBD1	TRBJ1-1	TRBV9	TGTGCCAGCAGCGTACGGGCAGGGGGGAACACTGAAGCTTTCTTT	CASSVRAGGNTEAFF
-	TRBD1	TRBJ1-4	TRBV5-4	TGTGCCAGCAGCCTTCCGGGACAGGGAAGGGAAAAACTGTTTTTT	CASSLPGQGREKLFF
-	TRBD2	TRBJ2-3	TRBV27	TGTGCCAGCAGGGAAGCGGGAGAGGCAGATACGCAGTATTTT	CASREAGEADTQYF
-	-	TRBJ1-2	TRBV5-8	TGTGCCAGCAGTTTCGGGATTAACTATGGCTACACCTTC	CASSFGINYGYTF
few	-	TRBJ2-5	TRBV27	TGTGCCACGCGCCCAGCCGGGGGGCTGGGGAACCAGTACTTC	CATRPAGGLGNQYF
-	-	TRBJ1-3	TRBV7-9	TGTGCCAGCAGCTTAGATCGAGAGGGAAACACCATATATTTT	CASSLDREGNTIYF
-	-	TRBJ1-5	TRBV28	TGTGCCAGCGCTCAGGGGTCTAGGGGCAATCAGCCCCAGCATTTT	CASAQGSRGNQPQHF
-	-	TRBJ1-4	TRBV5-4	TGTGCCAGCAGCTTGTCAGGAAAGAGCCCTAATGAAAAACTGTTTTTT	CASSLSGKSPNEKLFF
few	-	TRBJ1-6	TRBV5-4	TGTGCCAGCAGCGGGGCGTACAGCAGGGATCGTAATTCACCCCTCCACTTT	CASSGAYSRDRNSPLHF
-	TRBD1	TRBJ2-1	TRBV6-5	TGTGCCAGCAGTCAAGACAGGGGGAAGCAGTTCTTC	CASSQDRGKQFF
-	TRBD1	TRBJ1-6	TRBV19	TGTGCCAGTAGTTTTAAACAGGGGCATTCACCCCTCCACTTT	CASSFKQGHSPLHF
-	-	TRBJ1-1	TRBV5-5	TGTGCCAGCAGCTTGGGGCAGGGGTACACTGAAGCTTTCTTT	CASSLGQGYTEAFF
-	-	TRBJ2-7	TRBV6-5	TGTGCCAGCACCGGACAGCTAACCTACGAGCAGTACTTC	CASTGQLTYEQYF
-	-	TRBJ2-5	TRBV7-3	TGTGCCAGCAGCAAGGCCCTAGGGGGAGAGACCCAGTACTTC	CASSKALGGETQYF
-	TRBD2	TRBJ2-3	TRBV4-3	TGCGCCAGCAGCCTTCGATGGACTAGCGGGCCGCCCTTAACGGGAGATACGCAGTATTTT	CASSLRWTSGPPLTGDTQYF
-	TRBD2	TRBJ2-7	TRBV12-5	TGTGCTAGTGGTTTGGTACTCGGGAAGCGGGACTACGAGCAGTACTTC	CASGLVLGKRDYEQYF
-	-	TRBJ1-5	TRBV7-2	TGTGCCAGCAGCTTGGGGCAGGATCAGCCCCAGCATTTT	CASSLGQDQPQHF
few	-	TRBJ2-1	TRBV19	TGTGCCAGTAGTATAGATGCGGGCAATGAGCAGTTCTTC	CASSIDAGNEQFF
-	-	TRBJ2-7	TRBV7-9	TGTGCCAGCAGCTTAGATGTCGCCTACGAGCAGTACTTC	CASSLDVAYEQYF
-	TRBD2	TRBJ2-1	TRBV5-1	TGCGCCAGCAGTTTTTCCGGGACTAGCGGGAGGAATGAGCAGTTCTTC	CASSFSGTSGRNEQFF
-	-	TRBJ2-7	TRBV10-2	TGCGCCAGCAAGGGGCATAGCTCCTACGAGCAGTACTTC	CASKGHSSYEQYF
few	-	TRBJ1-4	TRBV2	TGTGCCAGCTGCTCCGGGACATGGAGTGAAAAACTGTTTTTT	CASCSGTWSEKLFF
-	-	TRBJ1-5	TRBV18	TGTGCCAGCTCACAGGGACTCCTAGACAATCAGCCCCAGCATTTT	CASSQGLLDNQPQHF
-	TRBD1	TRBJ1-5	TRBV6-5	TGTGCCAGCAGACGAGACAGGGAAGGAAATCAGCCCCAGAATTTT	CASRRDREGNQPQNF
-	-	TRBJ2-7	TRBV6-1	TGTGCCAGCAGTGCAGTAGCGGACCTTTCCTACGAGCAGTACTTC	CASSAVADLSYEQYF
-	TRBD1	TRBJ2-7	TRBV7-2	TGTGCCAGCAGCTGGGGACAGGTCGACTCCTACGAGCAGTACTTC	CASSWGQVDSYEQYF
-	-	TRBJ2-7	TRBV5-1	TGCGCCAGCAGCTACGGACAGTCCGAGCAGTACTTC	CASSYGQSEQYF
-	TRBD1	TRBJ1-4	TRBV15	TGTGCCACCAGCAGAGATACCAGGGGGGAAAAACTGTTTTTT	CATSRDTRGEKLFF
-	-	TRBJ2-7	TRBV2	TGTGCCAGCATTCGGACAGATAGACCCTACGAGCAGTACTTC	CASIRTDRPYEQYF
once	TRBD1	TRBJ1-3	TRBV5-1	TGCGCCAGCAGCTGGGACAGGTCCTTCTCTGGAAACACCATATATTTT	CASSWDRSFSGNTIYF
-	TRBD2	TRBJ2-3	TRBV9	TGTGCCAGCAGCGTTCGGGGGGGGAGCACAGATACGCAGTATTTT	CASSVRGGSTDTQYF
-	TRBD1	TRBJ1-2	TRBV5-4	TGTGCCAGCAGTTACTCGGGACAGGACTATGGCTACACCTTC	CASSYSGQDYGYTF
-	-	TRBJ2-3	TRBV7-2	TGTGCCAGCAGCCCTCGCGACGGGACAGATACGCAGTATTTT	CASSPRDGTDTQYF
-	-	TRBJ1-5	TRBV27	TGTGCCAGCAGTCATCTATCTCAGGGGAGTAGGAGCAATCAGCCCCAGCATTTT	CASSHLSQGSRSNQPQHF
-	-	TRBJ1-5	TRBV7-9	TGTGCCAGCAGCTTAGCCGGGATTAGCAATCAGCCCCAGCATTTT	CASSLAGISNQPQHF
-	-	TRBJ2-7	TRBV7-2	TGTGCCAGCAGTTCCCAGGGTCGGGAGCAGTACTTC	CASSSQGREQYF
-	-	TRBJ1-5	TRBV19	TGTGCCAGTAGTATGGATGGAGTAGGTCAGCCCCAGAATTTT	CASSMDGVGQPQNF
few	TRBD1	TRBJ1-2	TRBV4-3	TGCGCCAGTACCCGGGACAGGGGACTGAGTCGGGATGGCTACACCTTC	CASTRDRGLSRDGYTF
-	-	TRBJ1-6	TRBV9	TGTGCCAGCAGCGTCTCAGTCGATAATTCACCCCTCCACTTT	CASSVSVDNSPLHF
-	TRBD2	TRBJ2-7	TRBV6-5	TGTGCCAGCAGTCTAGCGGGCACGGCGCGGGAGCAGTACTTC	CASSLAGTAREQYF
-	-	TRBJ2-1	TRBV28	TGTGCCAGCAGTTCGGGGTCCTACAATGAGCAGTTCTTC	CASSSGSYNEQFF